These 25 T cell receptor beta chains share one sample of origin, sequenced in a study of chemoradiotherapy in HPV16-positive cancers. TCRdb's table, derived via immunoSEQ multiplex PCR, lists solely in-frame clones and lacks some. The data hold around 4,900 clones, with approximately 90% observed a single time. Sequenced material: blood, taken from a patient who underwent chemoradiotherapy. The receptors derive from a human donor with HPV-associated anogenital cancer.

The chain employs TRBV13 and TRBJ1-3, with D unclear. The CDR3 spans 11 residues. Germline V lookup: CDR1 PRHDT, CDR2 FYEKMQ (reference sequence). V lost 1 base and J 6 bases, leaving 1 base between the germline ends. The CDR3 is CASSLVNTIYF. In nucleotides, the CDR3 is TGTGCCAGCAGCTTAGTAAACACCATATATTTT.

The chain uses TRBV7-9 and TRBJ2-7; unclear D gene. CDR3 length equals 15 residues. Trimming left V 0 bases short and J 2 bases short, with 11 bases between. The V gene's germline CDR1 is SEHNR and CDR2 FQNEAQ (reference sequence). The CDR3 loop reads CASSLAVEPPYEQYF. The CDR3 nucleotides read TGTGCCAGCAGCTTAGCAGTTGAGCCCCCCTACGAGCAGTACTTC.

This chain uses TRBV27 with TRBJ2-5; D may be TRBD1 or TRBD2 (5 bases each). This CDR3 has 13 residues. Germline values: CDR1 MNHEY, CDR2 SMNVEV (reference sequence). Deletions cut 8 bases from V and 9 bases from J, with 19 bases between. The CDR3 loop reads CASWDLPARAQYF. Here the CDR3 DNA reads TGTGCCAGCTGGGACCTACCCGCTAGGGCCCAGTACTTC.

In this sample, this clone turned up once. The chain links TRBV20-1 to TRBJ2-3, with D uncertain. Germline CDR1 and CDR2: DFQATT and SNEGSKA (reference sequence). Trimming cost V 3 bases and J 2 bases, with 3 bases left between them. This CDR3 region has 11 residues. CDR3 sequence: CSASPTDTQYF. CDR3 nucleotide sequence: TGCAGTGCTAGCCCCACAGATACGCAGTATTTT.

This chain uses TRBV7-9 with TRBJ2-7; 10 nucleotides agree with TRBD2. CDR3 length: 15 amino acids. The germline gives CDR1 SEHNR, CDR2 FQNEAQ (reference sequence). The junction had 4 bases not matched to a gene; V was cut back by 1 base and J by 4 bases. The DNA for the CDR3 is TGTGCCAGCAGCTTAGTAACTAGCGGGGATTACGAGCAGTACTTC. This codes for CASSLVTSGDYEQYF.

The chain recombines TRBV6-5 with TRBJ1-5, with no clear D. This CDR3 has 15 amino acids. V was pared by 5 bases and J by 4 bases, with 15 bases between. CDR1 and CDR2 from the germline V gene are MNHEY and SVGAGI. The DNA of the CDR3 is TGTGCCAGCAGTGGAGTGATTCCTGGTAATCAGCCCCAGCATTTT. Encoded protein: CASSGVIPGNQPQHF.

The chain carries TRBV9 and TRBJ2-1, with TRBD2 as a possible D gene (6 bases). The CDR3 contains 14 residues. Germline values: CDR1 SGDLS, CDR2 YYNGEE. Trimming removed 0 bases at V and 5 bases at J, with 9 bases between. CDR3 in DNA: TGTGCCAGCAGCGTAGAGGCGGGGCACAATGAGCAGTTCTTC. Encoded protein: CASSVEAGHNEQFF.

The chain has TRBV27 and TRBJ1-2, with 7 bases aligning to TRBD1. The CDR3 consists of 13 residues. V lost 3 bases and J lost 8; bases outside the gene matches: 6. Germline V lookup: CDR1 MNHEY, CDR2 SMNVEV (reference sequence). The CDR3 here is CASSFPTGRGYTF. Here the CDR3 DNA reads TGTGCCAGCAGTTTCCCGACAGGGCGAGGCTACACCTTC.

The gene calls are TRBV18 and TRBJ1-6; 7 bases agree with TRBD1. Germline CDR1 is KGHSH and CDR2 is LQKENI. Trimming removed 3 bases from V and 6 bases from J; junction bases left unmatched: 5. CDR3 length: 15 amino acids. The CDR3 here is CASSPKTGINSPLHF. The CDR3 coding sequence is TGTGCCAGCTCACCTAAGACAGGGATTAATTCACCCCTCCACTTT.

This chain uses TRBV4-1 with TRBJ2-1; no definite D call. V gave up 2 bases and J gave up 7 bases, with 12 bases separating them. The CDR3 extends over 14 amino acids. Looked up from germline, CDR1 is MGHRA and CDR2 is YSYEKL. This CDR3 reads CASSQYYNRNEQFF. The CDR3 DNA reads TGCGCCAGCAGCCAATACTATAATAGGAATGAGCAGTTCTTC.

V gene TRBV9 combines with J gene TRBJ2-3; 9 bases are a match to TRBD1. Per the germline V gene, CDR1 is SGDLS and CDR2 is YYNGEE. Trimming took 2 bases from V and 1 from J; bases not matched to a gene: 2. The CDR3 is 15 amino acids. CDR3 nucleotide sequence: TGTGCCAGCAGCGTGGGACAGGGAGGCACAGATACGCAGTATTTT. Translated, it gives CASSVGQGGTDTQYF.

The rearrangement links TRBV11-1 to TRBJ2-5, with a weak D call TRBD2 (6 bases). Gene TRBJ2-7 matches the end of the DNA better, so the J call may be wrong. The germline V gene has CDR1 SGHAT and CDR2 FQDESV (reference sequence). The CDR3 has 12 amino acids. Here the CDR3 reads CASSREFYEQYF. The CDR3 coding sequence is TGTGCCAGCAGCCGGGAGTTCTACGAGCAGTACTTC.

The chain is built from TRBV13 and TRBJ2-2; 8 nucleotides match TRBD1. The trim removed 5 bases at V and 5 bases at J, leaving 10 bases unmatched. CDR1 and CDR2 from the germline V gene are PRHDT and FYEKMQ (reference sequence). The CDR3 length is 16 residues. DNA of the CDR3: TGTGCCAGCAGCCCCCAGACAGGGGTTTTAACCGGGGAGCTGTTTTTT. Its protein is CASSPQTGVLTGELFF.

The V gene is TRBV7-9, the J gene TRBJ1-6; no clear D gene. CDR3 length equals 16 residues. The germline V and J ends were trimmed by 0 bases and 10 bases, with 16 bases remaining between them. Germline CDR1 SEHNR, CDR2 FQNEAQ (reference sequence). The CDR3 is CASSLAFGHLHSPLHF. CDR3 DNA: TGTGCCAGCAGCTTAGCATTTGGCCATCTTCACTCACCCCTCCACTTT.

The rearrangement uses TRBV6-1 and TRBJ2-3, with 12 bases identical to TRBD2. The CDR3 spans 15 residues. Germline loops: CDR1 MNHNS, CDR2 SASEGT. Trimming at V came to 2 bases and at J to 4 bases, leaving 1 base not matched to a gene. The CDR3 DNA follows: TGTGCCAGCAGTGAACTAGCGGGGGGGCCAGATACGCAGTATTTT. It encodes CASSELAGGPDTQYF.

The V and J genes are TRBV7-9 and TRBJ2-3, with D hard to call. Trimming left V 5 bases short and J 6 bases short, with 15 bases between. The CDR3 sequence is 14 residues long. The V gene's germline CDR1 is SEHNR and CDR2 FQNEAQ (reference sequence). The chain's CDR3 is CASSPTALGDTQYF. CDR3 DNA sequence: TGTGCCAGCAGCCCCACCGCCCTAGGGGATACGCAGTATTTT.

This chain connects TRBV5-6 to TRBJ1-4; possible D gene TRBD1, 6 bases. Germline CDR1 is SGHDT and CDR2 is YYEEEE. V shed 4 bases and J shed 5 bases, with 15 bases lying between them. CDR3 length equals 15 residues. The CDR3 DNA reads as TGTGCCAGCAGCGGCCACCGGGACACGAATGAAAAACTGTTTTTT. Protein: CASSGHRDTNEKLFF.

The CDR3, as DNA: TGTGCCAGCACCATAACACAGGGCCGCGAGCAGTACTTC. Residues: CASTITQGREQYF. The genes are TRBV6-1 and TRBJ2-7, with D possibly being TRBD1 (6 bases). Germline CDR1 MNHNS, CDR2 SASEGT. Deletions cut 7 bases from V and 6 bases from J, with 16 bases between. The CDR3 covers 13 residues.

The V gene is TRBV15, the J gene TRBJ2-3, with D unresolved. The CDR3 covers 13 residues. V was cut by 0 bases and J by 5 bases, with 6 bases left in between. Germline lookup yields CDR1 LNHNV and CDR2 YYDKDF (reference sequence). Here the CDR3 reads CATSRDRGDTQYF. CDR3 DNA sequence: TGTGCCACCAGCAGAGATCGTGGAGATACGCAGTATTTT.

This chain uses TRBV5-4 with TRBJ2-2, with D perhaps TRBD1 (5 bases). V lost 3 bases and J 4 bases, leaving 13 bases between the germline ends. The CDR3 has 15 amino acids. Germline loops: CDR1 SGHNT, CDR2 YYREEE (reference sequence). The CDR3 DNA reads TGTGCCAGCAGCTCTTTAGACAGAAGCACCGGGGAGCTGTTTTTT. Amino acid sequence: CASSSLDRSTGELFF. The whole variable domain, filled in from reference TRBV5-4 and TRBJ2-2, reads ETGVTQSPTHLIKTRGQQVTLRCSSQSGHNTVSWYQQALGQGPQFIFQYYREEENGRGNFPPRFSGLQFPNYSSELNVNALELDDSALYLCASSSLDRSTGELFFGEGSRLTVL.

The chain uses TRBV11-2 and TRBJ2-2; 8 bases fit TRBD2. This CDR3 contains 15 residues. The germline CDR1 and CDR2 sequences are SGHAT and FQNNGV. Unmatched junction bases numbered 4, after V lost 1 base and J lost 6 bases. The CDR3 sequence is CASSLGGGRSGELFF. CDR3 coding DNA: TGTGCCAGCAGCTTAGGCGGGGGGAGATCCGGGGAGCTGTTTTTT.

The rearrangement links TRBV27 to TRBJ2-6; 11 bases align to TRBD1. V gave up 8 bases and J gave up 2 bases; unmatched junction bases: 8. Germline values: CDR1 MNHEY, CDR2 SMNVEV (reference sequence). This CDR3 is built from 17 residues. The CDR3 spells CASRRGQGAPGANVLTF. The CDR3, as DNA: TGTGCCAGCCGGCGCGGACAGGGGGCGCCTGGGGCCAACGTCCTGACTTTC.

The CDR3, as DNA: TGTGCCAGCAGCTTCGGACAGAATAATTCACCCCTCCACTTT. Its translation: CASSFGQNNSPLHF. The rearrangement uses TRBV11-3 and TRBJ1-6, with a tentative D call TRBD1 (6 bases). The CDR3 length is 14 residues. In germline, CDR1 is SGHNT, CDR2 YENEEA. Trimming took 3 bases from V and 5 from J, leaving 8 bases between them.

The chain recombines TRBV27 with TRBJ1-1; 11 nucleotides line up with TRBD1. Germline V gene lookup returns CDR1 MNHEY and CDR2 SMNVEV (reference sequence). The CDR3 contains 14 residues. V dropped 6 bases and J dropped 5; count of bases not matched to a gene: 5. This chain's CDR3 is CASRSGQGATEAFF. The CDR3 DNA reads TGTGCCAGCAGATCCGGACAGGGGGCGACTGAAGCTTTCTTT.

The gene calls are TRBV9 and TRBJ2-2; no clear D. V lost 1 base and J 5 bases, leaving 6 bases between the germline ends. Germline-derived CDR1 and CDR2 are SGDLS and YYNGEE. This CDR3 spans 13 amino acids. CDR3 loop: CASSVSQTGELFF. The CDR3, as DNA: TGTGCCAGCAGCGTAAGCCAGACCGGGGAGCTGTTTTTT.